Sequencing of this T cell receptor beta chain was carried out in a study of T cell responses to AZD1222 COVID-19 vaccine (dated by TCRdb to 2020 to 2022). For the wider study: TCR sequencing covered 230 or so trial participants: 207 given two doses of AZD1222 and 26 given two doses of MenACWY control vaccine. Trial participants were enrolled by age into 18-55, 56-69 and 70-plus year subgroups, with about 150, 27 and 61 TCR-sequenced participants respectively. Broad study findings and their caveats: Only a handful of AZD1222 recipients were SARS-CoV-2 seropositive at baseline, limiting conclusions about previously exposed vaccinees. Reportedly, almost half of the unique spike-specific TCRs recognized epitopes lying outside the regions that are mutated in the B.1.351 and B.1.1.7 variants. Participants were mostly white British, with more females than males. The authors suggested clonal diversity may have been underestimated. Because no day 14 peak-response samples were available, repertoires were characterized only after the peak T cell response. Spike-specific TCR breadth and depth rose significantly after two AZD1222 doses compared with day 0 and with MenACWY recipients. The whole spike protein was spanned by vaccine-associated CD4 TCRs, and dominant responses were seen in regions 160-218 and 743-854. In the small 56-69-year group, the increase in depth fell short of significance, most likely because of low power.

The CDR3 regions of human TCRbeta chains were analyzed by immunosequencing. On the authors' methods: TCRs in the repertoires were matched against a reference library of SARS-CoV-2-specific TCRs that had been generated with the MIRA antigen-specificity platform. Breadth was defined as the fraction of unique TCRs that were SARS-CoV-2-associated, and depth was defined as the fraction of total T cells that were SARS-CoV-2-associated. Using the MIRA data, each spike-specific TCR was assigned both to the spike region to which the TCR was reactive and to a CD4 or CD8 class. Log10-transformed breadth and depth values were compared by one-way ANOVA with Sidak's multiple comparisons tests. The clones in this table, taken by TCRdb from immuneACCESS, are in-frame only. Not every clone is retained; where verified, under half of the shortfall comes from an unresolved V gene, and the cause of the rest is unknown. The V and J calls and clone size come from that table; D and trimming were worked out from the DNA. The table for this sample lists 150,000 to 170,000 clones; about nine tenths of them were counted only once. Together, the top ten hold 5.5% of the sample.

Measured from the cysteine to the phenylalanine, the CDR3 is 11 residues long. Just the 33-base CDR3 DNA is kept, in frame starting at base 1. CDR1 KGHSH and CDR2 LQKENI are derived from the germline V gene. V is clipped by 2 bases and J by 6 bases, and the sequence between their germline boundaries is 5 bases long. Read against the paper, the sample's time point label means: baseline before first vaccination. Interpreted using the paper, the treatment or condition label stands for: meningococcal conjugate vaccine given as trial control. Vaccinee samples came from UK trials COV001 and COV002, including a single-blind randomized controlled phase 2/3 trial of AZD1222 (ChAdOx1 nCoV-19) in healthy adults. For TCRbeta chain sequencing, PBMC samples from trial participants were taken at day 0 and at day 28 after the second dose. Notes on this clone: This receptor's antigen is unknown. Within one base of it there is no much larger clone, and no base qualities were kept.

Sequencing was performed on peripheral blood, taken on day 0 of MenACWY control vaccination. The receptor chain draws on TRBV18 and TRBJ2-7, with an unclear D gene assignment. The TCR was taken from an adult in good health. The sequenced DNA is TGTGCCAGCTCACCAGGCGGCGAGCAGTACTTC. This codes for CASSPGGEQYF.